This is a list of T cell receptor beta chains from one sample in a study of identical twins. TCRdb processed the 5' RACE reads anew with MiXCR; each CDR3 protein has one entry. The top ten clones hold approximately 5.1% of a sample with about 210,000 distinct CDR3 sequences, around 10% of them seen once. The sample consisted of memory (CD45RO+) T cells sorted from blood. The source is a woman in her late teens or twenties in good health. Both conserved end residues are part of each CDR3. A D gene is named only where the DNA matches it firmly. Clone size appears in some rows only: once, few, many, or a class for an expanded clone.

clone_size j_call v_call d_call cdr3_nt cdr3_aa
many TRBJ1-2 TRBV28 - TGTGCCAGCAGTCCGAGACAGCTCCCTCTCTATGGCTACACCTTC CASSPRQLPLYGYTF
few TRBJ1-5 TRBV7-9 - TGTGCCAGCAGCTCCGATGGGGCTCAGCCCCAGCATTTT CASSSDGAQPQHF
many TRBJ2-1 TRBV9 TRBD2 TGTGCCAGCAGCGTAGTATCGGCGGGGGGTCTCGGTGAGCAGTTCTTC CASSVVSAGGLGEQFF
many TRBJ1-1 TRBV3-1 - TGTGCCAGCAGCCGATTGACTGAAGCTTTCTTT CASSRLTEAFF
- TRBJ2-7 TRBV25-1 - TGTGCCACCAGAATAAGGGACGGCCTGTTGTCAAGCTCCTACGAGCAGTACTTC CATRIRDGLLSSSYEQYF
many TRBJ1-5 TRBV12-3/TRBV12-4 - TGTGCCAGCGGCAGGGATCAGCCCCAGCATTTT CASGRDQPQHF
few TRBJ1-5 TRBV6-1 - TGTGCCAGCAGTGGGGGATCTAGCAATCAGCCCCAGCATTTT CASSGGSSNQPQHF
few TRBJ1-1 TRBV5-1 TRBD1 TGCGCCAGCAGCTTCACAGGGGTTTCGAGTGAAGCTTTCTTT CASSFTGVSSEAFF
once TRBJ1-4 TRBV5-1 - TGCGCCAGCAGCTTCTCGGCGGGTGGGAATGAAAAACTGTTTTTT CASSFSAGGNEKLFF
few TRBJ1-6 TRBV7-2 TRBD1 TGTGCCAGCACCTTACAACAGGGGGCCCTCCACTTT CASTLQQGALHF
many TRBJ2-2 TRBV12-3/TRBV12-4 TRBD1 TGTGCCAGCAACCGTGTGACAGGGGTCGAGGGGGAGCTGTTTTTT CASNRVTGVEGELFF
few TRBJ2-3 TRBV9 TRBD2 TGTGCCAGCAGCGTAGCTACGGGAGGCGGGGCCACAGATACGCAGTATTTT CASSVATGGGATDTQYF
few TRBJ1-2 TRBV30 - TGTGCCTGGAGTGTACTAGGGGAAAACTATGGCTACACCTTC CAWSVLGENYGYTF
few TRBJ1-1 TRBV10-3 - TGTGCCATCAGTGAGGCGAATGAAGCTTTCTTT CAISEANEAFF
- TRBJ2-1 TRBV11-2 TRBD2 TGTGCCAGCAGCGGACGAGCGGGGGAGGGTTTTGACAATGAGCAGTTCTTC CASSGRAGEGFDNEQFF
few TRBJ1-6 TRBV25-1 - TGTGCCAGCCTTAGCGGGGGTGGTAGTTCACCCCTCCACTTT CASLSGGGSSPLHF
- TRBJ2-1 TRBV20-1 TRBD2 TGCAGTGCTAGACTAGCGGGGAGGTACAATGAGCAGTTCTTC CSARLAGRYNEQFF
few TRBJ2-1 TRBV7-2 - TGTGCCAGCAGCTTAGCGCTGGCTAGCTACAATGAGCAGTTCTTC CASSLALASYNEQFF
- TRBJ1-6 TRBV12-3/TRBV12-4 - TGTGCCAGCAGCCTCACCCACAGAGATTCACCCCTCCGCTTT CASSLTHRDSPLRF
- TRBJ2-7 TRBV7-2 TRBD2 TGTGCCAGCAGCTTAGCTTCCACTAGCGGGGGGATCTACGAGCAGTACTTC CASSLASTSGGIYEQYF
- TRBJ2-5 TRBV20-1 TRBD2 TGCAGTGCTACCCCCCTAGCGGGAGTTGAAGAGACCCAGTACTTC CSATPLAGVEETQYF
many TRBJ2-5 TRBV20-1 - TGCAGTGCTAGAAGAGGGGGGGTGGAGACCCAGTACTTC CSARRGGVETQYF
- TRBJ1-3 TRBV10-3 - TGTGCCATCATGGGTGCAGTCTCTGGAAACACCATATATTTT CAIMGAVSGNTIYF